Following are 2 T cell receptor beta chains from one sample sequenced in a study of a mutant IDH1 vaccine in newly diagnosed glioma. These receptors' antigens are unknown. Measured with immunoSEQ multiplex PCR; TCRdb has only the in-frame clones, and not every one. The sample yields fewer than 65,000 clones, about 80% seen once. Time point meaning: week 11, during vaccination. Every vaccine dose comprised 300 ug of mutant IDH1 20-mer peptide plus topical imiquimod. This specimen was PBMCs, taken from a glioma patient whose treatment included an IDH1 peptide vaccine. These receptors were collected from a man aged 45 to 65 with glioma.

The V call is TRBV7-2, the J call TRBJ2-7; D is unresolved. Trimming left V 1 base short and J 1 base short, with 11 bases between. Per the germline V gene, CDR1 is SGHTA and CDR2 is FQGNSA. This CDR3 contains 15 residues. In DNA form, the CDR3 reads TGTGCCAGCAGCTTAGGAGGCGGCATATCCTACGAGCAGTACTTC. Residues: CASSLGGGISYEQYF.

The sample holds a few counts of this clone. The chain uses TRBV7-6 and TRBJ2-3, with TRBD1 identical over 8 bases. Germline CDR1 SGHVS, CDR2 FNYEAQ. The CDR3 loop spans 16 amino acids. V shed 5 bases, J shed 5 bases, and the junction held 12 bases outside the gene matches. The CDR3 sequence: CASSRRQGTTGDTQYF. The CDR3 DNA reads as TGTGCCAGCAGCCGTCGACAGGGGACCACTGGAGATACGCAGTATTTT.